The TCR beta chain under discussion was sequenced for a study of blood T cell repertoires in COVID-19. V lost 3 bases and J lost 8; bases outside the gene matches: 10. Germline assignment: CDR1 GTSNPN and CDR2 SVGIG (reference sequence). The CDR3 runs 15 residues. Produced via immunoSEQ multiplex PCR; TCRdb's table is partial and in-frame only. Seen here are around 300,000 clones, about 83% observed once, and the top ten hold 8% to 10%. The clonotype originates from a woman between 45 and 60 years old who had recovered from COVID-19. The chain combines TRBV30 with TRBJ1-4, with 9 bases matching TRBD1. Sequencing input: peripheral blood. The CDR3 reads CAWSPTGGAGEKLFF. CDR3 nucleotide sequence: TGTGCCTGGAGCCCTACAGGGGGCGCCGGCGAAAAACTGTTTTTT.